Presented here are 5 T cell receptor delta chains from one specimen sequenced in a study of gamma delta lymphoproliferative disorders and STAT genes. TCRdb reprocessed the multiplex PCR reads using CATT. The data hold about 1,600 delta-chain clones, with approximately 1.2% observed a single time. Genomic DNA from isolated PBMCs served as the sequencing template. The source material was blood. These receptors came from a human donor in good health.

Worth noting for this clone: The TCRdb protein comes from a much larger clone and disagrees with this DNA's translation at residue 11, likely due to a read error; the protein given here is derived from the DNA. Written as DNA, the CDR3 is TGTGCCTGTGACGGATTACTGGGGGTCTACGCCGATAAACTCATCTTT. It specifies CACDGLLGVYADKLIF. V usage is TRDV2 and J usage is TRDJ1; 8 bases fit TRDD3. With 3 bases clipped from V and 3 bases from J, the junction kept 11 bases outside the gene matches. CDR1 is GEAIGNYY, CDR2 EKD, per germline. This CDR3 spans 16 amino acids.

This clone was detected ten times or more. TCRdb's entry gives the protein of a much larger clone, which mismatches this DNA's translation at residue 6, likely from a read error; the protein reported here is translated from the DNA. The chain is built from TRDV1 and TRDJ1; 12 bases are a match to TRDD3. Germline loops: CDR1 TSWWSYY, CDR2 QGS. This CDR3 has 22 residues. With V trimmed by 2 bases and J by 0 bases, 19 bases remained unmatched. The CDR3 loop is CALGEEGYDPGGYEENTDKLIF. The DNA of the CDR3 is TGTGCTCTTGGGGAAGAGGGATATGACCCTGGGGGATACGAAGAGAACACCGATAAACTCATCTTT.

With respect to this clone: TCRdb pairs this DNA with a much larger clone's protein that differs at residue 16, likely a read error; the protein shown was translated from the DNA. The rearrangement joins TRDV2 to TRDJ1; 13 bases agree with TRDD3. The CDR3 totals 18 residues. The germline CDR1 and CDR2 sequences are GEAIGNYY and EKD. CDR3 bases: TGTGCCTGTGACACAGTACTGGGGGATACGCGGTACACCGATAAACCCATCTTT. Translation gives CACDTVLGDTRYTDKPIF.

The table lists this clone with a few counts. The chain links TRDV3 to TRDJ1; 10 bases are shared with TRDD3. Unmatched junction bases numbered 21, after V lost 4 bases and J lost 1 base. The CDR3 runs to 19 residues. Germline loops: CDR1 TVYSNPD, CDR2 GDNSRS (reference sequence). For the CDR3, the DNA is TGTGCCTCTAGCTACTTCGCTCTACTCGGGGGATACGCCACCGATAAACTCATCTTT. Translating it yields CASSYFALLGGYATDKLIF.

This clone was counted only a few times. TCRdb shows a much larger clone's protein in place of this DNA's translation, and the two differ at residue 17, likely through a read error; the protein shown is translated from the DNA. The J gene is TRDJ1, the V gene TRDV2; TRDD3 agrees at 7 bases. The CDR3 length is 18 residues. Germline values: CDR1 GEAIGNYY, CDR2 EKD. Here the CDR3 DNA reads TGTGCCTGTGACACCGTGCTGGGGGCCCACGCCAGCACCGATAAACTCACCTTT. Amino acid sequence: CACDTVLGAHASTDKLTF.